This TCR beta chain derives from a study of T cell responses to AZD1222 COVID-19 vaccine. The data were produced by immunoSEQ multiplex PCR, yet TCRdb's version contains in-frame clones alone and is incomplete. The profile shows 190,000 or so clones, more than 70% of them singletons. Pooling of second doses given at about 4 or about 12 weeks was done. Sample: peripheral blood, taken 28 days after the second AZD1222 dose. The sequence derives from an adult who received the AZD1222 COVID-19 vaccine.

Here the CDR3 DNA reads TGTGCCAGCAGCTTAGGACAGCCCCATAATTCACCCCTCCACTTT. Amino acids: CASSLGQPHNSPLHF. V usage is TRBV7-9 and J usage is TRBJ1-6; tentative D call: TRBD1 (5 bases). With 1 base removed from V and 5 bases from J, the gap between germline ends came to 9 bases. The CDR3 has 15 residues. Germline V gene lookup returns CDR1 SEHNR and CDR2 FQNEAQ (reference sequence).